The rows below give T cell receptor beta chains drawn from one sample of a study of cytomegalovirus exposure and HLA in healthy donors. TCRdb's table, derived via immunoSEQ multiplex PCR, lists solely in-frame clones and lacks some. The sample has 150,000 to 200,000 clones, 84% seen once. Sequenced input: PBMCs. Source of these receptors: a man aged 25 to 45 in good health and CMV-seropositive. Both conserved end residues are part of each CDR3. A D gene is named only where the DNA matches it firmly. Part of the rows lack a size; the others show once, few, many or a class for expanded clones.

cdr3_nt	cdr3_aa	v_call	clone_size	d_call	j_call
TGTGCCAGCAGTCCCGGACAGGGTCGCACCGGGGAGCTGTTTTTT	CASSPGQGRTGELFF	TRBV6-5	.	TRBD1	TRBJ2-2
TGTGCCTGGAGACCCGGGACAAATGAAAAACTGTTTTTT	CAWRPGTNEKLFF	TRBV30	.	.	TRBJ1-4
TGTGCCAGCAGCGTAGGCGACAGCTCCTACAATGAGCAGTTCTTC	CASSVGDSSYNEQFF	TRBV9	once	.	TRBJ2-1
TGTGCCAGCAGTTCCGCACAGGGGGCAGATACGCAGTATTTT	CASSSAQGADTQYF	TRBV28	.	TRBD1	TRBJ2-3
TGTGCCAGCAGTCCCATACCGGGGGGCCCCCTCCAGCCCCAGCATTTT	CASSPIPGGPLQPQHF	TRBV6-6	.	.	TRBJ1-5
TGTGCCTGGAGTAGAGGTGGAGACCAGCCCCAGCATTTT	CAWSRGGDQPQHF	TRBV30	.	.	TRBJ1-5
TGTGCCATCAGTGAGTCGATGAGACAGGGGTACGAGCAGTACTTC	CAISESMRQGYEQYF	TRBV10-3	.	TRBD1	TRBJ2-7
TGTGCCAGCAGCTCCGGAGAGAACACTGAAGCTTTCTTT	CASSSGENTEAFF	TRBV6-5	once	.	TRBJ1-1
TGCGCCAGCAGCTTGCCAAGCGGACCCAGCTCCTACAATGAGCAGTTCTTC	CASSLPSGPSSYNEQFF	TRBV5-1	.	.	TRBJ2-1
TGCGCCAGCAGCCAAGACAATTTTAATCAGCCCCAGCATTTT	CASSQDNFNQPQHF	TRBV4-1	few	.	TRBJ1-5
TGTGCCAGCATCGGGGCACGGGACAGGGGGCTGAGTACCAATCAGCCCCAGCATTTT	CASIGARDRGLSTNQPQHF	TRBV5-6	.	TRBD1	TRBJ1-5